Listed here are 31 T cell receptor beta chains from one sample, sequenced in a study of radiotherapy plus CTLA-4 blockade in lung cancer. The protocol was immunoSEQ multiplex PCR, while the TCRdb copy is restricted to in-frame clones and leaves out a portion. The sample contains more than 55,000 clones, 77% of which appear only once. Material: peripheral blood, obtained from a patient treated with radiotherapy plus ipilimumab. Receptors originate from a human donor with non-small cell lung cancer who had a partial response to radiotherapy plus ipilimumab.

This clone has a count of ten or more. This chain connects TRBV6-5 to TRBJ2-1; perhaps TRBD1 as D (5 bases). Germline CDR1 reads MNHEY; CDR2 reads SVGAGI. V shed 1 base and J shed 6 bases, with 10 bases lying between them. This CDR3 is built from 14 residues. For the CDR3, the DNA is TGTGCCAGCAGTTACTATACAGGTAGCAATGAGCAGTTCTTC. Its translation: CASSYYTGSNEQFF.

This chain uses TRBV28 with TRBJ2-7; 7 nucleotides agree with TRBD1. Germline CDR1 reads MDHEN; CDR2 reads SYDVKM. The CDR3 spans 16 residues. The V segment lost 1 base and the J segment 2 bases; nucleotides outside the gene matches: 8. CDR3 in DNA: TGTGCCAGCAGTTTATTAGGGGGCGCCCGACCCTACGAGCAGTACTTC. Its translation is CASSLLGGARPYEQYF.

This clone occurred a few times. The V and J genes are TRBV7-9 and TRBJ2-2; D might be TRBD1 (6 bases). CDR1 and CDR2 from the germline V gene are SEHNR and FQNEAQ (reference sequence). The CDR3 has 14 amino acids. Trimming left V 7 bases short and J 3 bases short, with 12 bases between. CDR3 sequence (DNA): TGTGCCAGCAAACCGCAGGGGTACACCGGGGAGCTGTTTTTT. It codes for CASKPQGYTGELFF.

The V and J genes are TRBV5-4 and TRBJ2-3; 7 bases are a match to TRBD1. This CDR3 has 16 amino acids. V was clipped by 3 bases and J by 1 base; unmatched bases: 8. The germline CDR1 and CDR2 sequences are SGHNT and YYREEE (reference sequence). DNA of the CDR3: TGTGCCAGCAGCTCAAACAGGGGATCGGGCACAGATACGCAGTATTTT. Its protein is CASSSNRGSGTDTQYF. Supplemented by reference TRBV5-4 and TRBJ2-3, the full variable domain reads ETGVTQSPTHLIKTRGQQVTLRCSSQSGHNTVSWYQQALGQGPQFIFQYYREEENGRGNFPPRFSGLQFPNYSSELNVNALELDDSALYLCASSSNRGSGTDTQYFGPGTRLTVL.

The table lists this clone with a count of one. V and J are TRBV6-6 and TRBJ1-6; 9 bases line up with TRBD1. Trimming took 8 bases from V and 5 from J; bases not matched to a gene: 4. The length of the CDR3 is 14 residues. Germline V gives CDR1 MNHNY, CDR2 SVGAGI (reference sequence). CDR3 amino acids: CASGRQGDNSPLHF. The DNA for the CDR3 is TGTGCCAGCGGTAGACAGGGGGATAATTCACCCCTCCACTTT.

This chain links TRBV21-1 with TRBJ2-7; TRBD2, as called in the table, went unchecked against the DNA. TRBV21-1 is tagged as a pseudogene. CDR3 length: 15 residues. The CDR3 DNA reads TGTGCCATTCCCCAAAGCGGGGCCTCCTCCTACGAGCAGTACTTC. Translating it yields CAIPQSGASSYEQYF.

The rearrangement joins TRBV19 to TRBJ1-1; 7 bases are a match to TRBD1. The CDR3 extends over 13 amino acids. V shed 3 bases, J shed 10 bases, and the junction held 8 bases outside the gene matches. CDR1 is LNHDA and CDR2 is SQIVND in the germline V gene (reference sequence). The CDR3 loop reads CASSIPQGVPAFF. As DNA, the CDR3 is TGTGCCAGTAGTATCCCGCAGGGGGTCCCAGCTTTCTTT.

By proportion, this clone is medium-sized. The V and J genes are TRBV7-9 and TRBJ2-7; 10 nucleotides match TRBD1. Germline CDR1 is SEHNR and CDR2 is FQNEAQ (reference sequence). V trimming: 5 bases; J trimming: 3 bases; junction bases outside the gene matches: 13. This CDR3 has 17 amino acids. The CDR3 loop is CASSDTPGGTGDYEQYF. The CDR3 DNA follows: TGTGCCAGCAGCGACACGCCCGGCGGGACAGGGGACTACGAGCAGTACTTC.

There are a few counts of this clone. This chain links TRBV5-4 with TRBJ1-2; D is uncertain. CDR3 size: 13 residues. Germline assignment: CDR1 SGHNT and CDR2 YYREEE (reference sequence). Trimming stripped 3 bases from V and 6 bases from J, with 12 bases between. CDR3 amino acids: CASSSLQEDGYTF. CDR3 sequence (DNA): TGTGCCAGCAGCTCCCTCCAGGAGGATGGCTACACCTTC.

This rearrangement joins TRBV7-2 to TRBJ2-7, with 10 bases aligning to TRBD1. This CDR3 has 18 residues. CDR1 and CDR2 (germline): SGHTA, FQGNSA. V lost 4 bases and J lost 1; bases outside the gene matches: 13. The CDR3 is CASSSVGTGDPVSYEQYF. The CDR3 bases are TGTGCCAGCAGCTCAGTTGGGACAGGGGACCCAGTATCCTACGAGCAGTACTTC.

The chain's CDR3 is CASWGGKNTEAFF. The CDR3 DNA reads TGTGCCAGCTGGGGGGGGAAAAACACTGAAGCTTTCTTT. The chain couples TRBV6-5 to TRBJ1-1; D may be TRBD1 (5 bases). The germline gives CDR1 MNHEY, CDR2 SVGAGI. The CDR3 extends over 13 amino acids. Trimming pared 8 bases from V and 2 bases from J, leaving 12 bases between.

This sequence joins TRBV6-6 and TRBJ1-1; D possibly corresponds to TRBD1 (5 bases). V was cut by 5 bases and J by 2 bases, with 18 bases left in between. Germline CDR1 reads MNHNY; CDR2 reads SVGAGI (reference sequence). CDR3 size: 16 residues. The DNA for the CDR3 is TGTGCCAGCAGTACCGCGGACATCACTACAAACACTGAAGCTTTCTTT. This gives the protein CASSTADITTNTEAFF.

The sample holds a few counts of this clone. The J gene is TRBJ2-2, the V gene TRBV19; 9 positions agree with TRBD2. Germline values: CDR1 LNHDA, CDR2 SQIVND (reference sequence). After removal of 3 bases from V and 5 bases from J, the junction contained 7 bases not matched to a gene. CDR3 size: 16 residues. DNA of the CDR3: TGTGCCAGTAGTATCCAAGCGGGGGGTCCTACCGGGGAGCTGTTTTTT. Its protein is CASSIQAGGPTGELFF.

This CDR3 reads CASSDQGLAGGLGTDTQYF. The CDR3 DNA reads as TGTGCCAGCAGTGATCAGGGACTAGCGGGGGGGCTTGGCACAGATACGCAGTATTTT. The chain couples TRBV2 to TRBJ2-3; 16 bases map to TRBD2. This CDR3 contains 19 residues. Trimming removed 3 bases from V and 1 base from J; junction bases left unmatched: 7. Germline CDR1 reads SNHLY; CDR2 reads FYNNEI. Variable domain in full (rest from reference TRBV2 and TRBJ2-3): EPEVTQTPSHQVTQMGQEVILRCVPISNHLYFYWYRQILGQKVEFLVSFYNNEISEKSEIFDDQFSVERPDGSNFTLKIRSTKLEDSAMYFCASSDQGLAGGLGTDTQYFGPGTRLTVL.

The rearrangement joins TRBV19 to TRBJ2-2; a weak D match, TRBD2 (7 bases). CDR1 and CDR2 (germline): LNHDA, SQIVND (reference sequence). Deletions cut 5 bases from V and 5 bases from J, with 18 bases between. This CDR3 contains 16 residues. CDR3 amino acids: CASSVLSGGETGELFF. For the CDR3, the DNA is TGTGCCAGTAGTGTACTCTCGGGGGGCGAAACCGGGGAGCTGTTTTTT.

This rearrangement joins TRBV7-3 to TRBJ2-3; the match to TRBD2 covers 8 bases. This CDR3 has 16 residues. With 5 bases clipped from V and 4 bases from J, the junction kept 11 bases outside the gene matches. CDR1 and CDR2 from the germline V gene are SGHTA and FQGTGA. This chain's CDR3 is CASSARGTSTSDTQYF. CDR3 nucleotide sequence: TGTGCCAGCAGCGCAAGGGGGACTAGTACGTCAGATACGCAGTATTTT.

The gene calls are TRBV7-2 and TRBJ2-7; 8 bases are a match to TRBD2. The germline CDR1 and CDR2 sequences are SGHTA and FQGNSA. The CDR3 loop spans 14 amino acids. V dropped 2 bases and J dropped 1; count of bases not matched to a gene: 1. CDR3 region: CASSLRLASYEQYF. CDR3 nucleotides: TGTGCCAGCAGCTTAAGACTAGCGTCCTACGAGCAGTACTTC.

This clone was detected only once. The CDR3 reads CASSLELAGNNEQFF. Written as DNA, the CDR3 is TGCGCCAGCAGCTTGGAACTAGCGGGGAATAATGAGCAGTTCTTC. The chain is built from TRBV5-1 and TRBJ2-1; 10 bases map to TRBD2. Germline CDR1 is SGHRS and CDR2 is YFSETQ. The V gene end was trimmed by 0 bases and the J gene end by 7 bases; junction bases not matched to a gene: 4. This CDR3 spans 15 amino acids.

This rearrangement joins TRBV19 to TRBJ1-1, with TRBD1 as a possible D gene (6 bases). CDR3 length: 15 amino acids. V lost 1 base and J lost 0, with 9 bases in between. CDR1 and CDR2 (germline): LNHDA, SQIVND (reference sequence). The CDR3 reads CASSIVGALNTEAFF. CDR3 DNA: TGTGCCAGTAGTATAGTGGGGGCTCTGAACACTGAAGCTTTCTTT.

The chain carries TRBV9 and TRBJ2-7; a weak D match, TRBD2 (6 bases). Between the trimmed V and J ends, which lost 0 bases and 2 bases, there was a span of 12 bases. This CDR3 has 15 amino acids. Germline V CDR1 and CDR2: SGDLS, YYNGEE. The CDR3 region is CASSVEGLPTYEQYF. The CDR3 DNA reads as TGTGCCAGCAGCGTAGAGGGACTCCCTACCTACGAGCAGTACTTC.

This chain connects TRBV6-6 to TRBJ1-2; a possible D gene is TRBD1 (5 bases). The V and J ends lost 6 bases and 5 bases respectively, with 7 bases between them. This CDR3 is 11 amino acids long. Per the germline V gene, CDR1 is MNHNY and CDR2 is SVGAGI (reference sequence). CDR3 amino acids: CASSPGYGYTF. The CDR3 DNA follows: TGTGCCAGCAGCCCAGGGTATGGCTACACCTTC.

The rearrangement joins TRBV6-5 to TRBJ2-3, with TRBD2 matching over 7 bases. Per germline, CDR1 MNHEY and CDR2 SVGAGI. Trimming at V came to 2 bases and at J to 4 bases, leaving 0 bases not matched to a gene. The CDR3 is 13 residues long. The CDR3 region has the DNA TGTGCCAGCAGTTACGGGGGGGCAGATACGCAGTATTTT. As protein: CASSYGGADTQYF.

The chain combines TRBV5-5 with TRBJ1-1; D not resolved. V dropped 1 base and J dropped 3 bases, with 4 bases sitting between them. The CDR3 sequence is 12 residues long. Germline values: CDR1 SGHKS, CDR2 YYEKEE (reference sequence). The CDR3 nucleotides read TGTGCCAGCAGCTTGTCTGACACTGAAGCTTTCTTT. The encoded protein is CASSLSDTEAFF.

This clone showed up just once. The chain links TRBV19 to TRBJ1-1; the D is unclear. CDR1 and CDR2 (germline): LNHDA, SQIVND (reference sequence). Trimming took off 4 bases at V and 1 base at J, with 7 bases between the two ends. The CDR3 runs 13 residues. The CDR3, as DNA: TGTGCCAGTAGTACTAACTGGAACACTGAAGCTTTCTTT. It yields the protein CASSTNWNTEAFF.

There are a few counts of this clone. This chain joins TRBV10-3 and TRBJ1-6, with a weak D call TRBD1 (6 bases). V was cut by 2 bases and J by 9 bases, with 11 bases left in between. The CDR3 is 14 amino acids. Germline V gene sequence: CDR1 ENHRY, CDR2 SYGVKD. In DNA form, the CDR3 reads TGTGCCATCAGTGAGAGGGACACGGGTTCACCCCTCCACTTT. It yields the protein CAISERDTGSPLHF.

The rearrangement links TRBV7-2 to TRBJ2-7; 9 bases are a match to TRBD1. Germline V gene lookup returns CDR1 SGHTA and CDR2 FQGNSA. This CDR3 is built from 15 residues. Losses at the gene ends were 6 bases for V and 2 bases for J; bases not matched to a gene: 8. CDR3 in DNA: TGTGCCAGCAGTCTAAGCGGACAGGGGCCCTACGAGCAGTACTTC. Protein product: CASSLSGQGPYEQYF.

The rearrangement joins TRBV5-6 to TRBJ2-3; 7 bases agree with TRBD1. This CDR3 has 15 amino acids. V was pared by 2 bases and J by 0 bases, with 3 bases of the junction left unmatched. Looked up from germline, CDR1 is SGHDT and CDR2 is YYEEEE. The CDR3 DNA sequence: TGTGCCAGCAGCTTCTGGGACAGAAGCACAGATACGCAGTATTTT. Amino acids: CASSFWDRSTDTQYF.

The rearrangement links TRBV19 to TRBJ1-5, with D uncertain. Germline CDR1 reads LNHDA; CDR2 reads SQIVND (reference sequence). V gave up 4 bases and J gave up 0 bases, with 7 bases separating them. The CDR3 runs to 14 residues. CDR3 loop: CASSTASSNQPQHF. The CDR3 nucleotides are TGTGCCAGTAGTACAGCTAGTAGCAATCAGCCCCAGCATTTT.

The chain couples TRBV4-2 to TRBJ2-3; D is ambiguous. CDR3 length: 15 amino acids. Trimming took 1 base from V and 3 from J, leaving 11 bases between them. Germline CDR1 reads LGHNA; CDR2 reads YNFKEQ. Written as DNA, the CDR3 is TGTGCCAGCAGCCAAGTGCTGGGCTCGACAGATACGCAGTATTTT. It is translated as CASSQVLGSTDTQYF.

V gene TRBV7-9 combines with J gene TRBJ2-7, with 11 bases lining up with TRBD1. Germline lookup yields CDR1 SEHNR and CDR2 FQNEAQ (reference sequence). J gave up 6 bases and V 5 bases, and 6 bases lay outside the gene matches. This CDR3 contains 14 residues. CDR3 residues: CASSGTGTGGEQYF. Written as DNA, the CDR3 is TGTGCCAGCAGCGGGACCGGGACAGGGGGCGAGCAGTACTTC. Full variable domain (missing parts from reference TRBV7-9 and TRBJ2-7): DTGVSQNPRHKITKRGQNVTFRCDPISEHNRLYWYRQTLGQGPEFLTYFQNEAQLEKSRLLSDRFSAERPKGSFSTLEIQRTEQGDSAMYLCASSGTGTGGEQYFGPGTRLTVT.

The chain recombines TRBV28 with TRBJ2-2; D may be TRBD1 (5 bases). Trimming pared 4 bases from V and 6 bases from J, leaving 12 bases between. CDR1 and CDR2 from the germline V gene are MDHEN and SYDVKM. This CDR3 is 14 amino acids long. The DNA for the CDR3 is TGTGCCAGCAGTTACAGGTTTGGTTCCGGGGAGCTGTTTTTT. Its protein product is CASSYRFGSGELFF.